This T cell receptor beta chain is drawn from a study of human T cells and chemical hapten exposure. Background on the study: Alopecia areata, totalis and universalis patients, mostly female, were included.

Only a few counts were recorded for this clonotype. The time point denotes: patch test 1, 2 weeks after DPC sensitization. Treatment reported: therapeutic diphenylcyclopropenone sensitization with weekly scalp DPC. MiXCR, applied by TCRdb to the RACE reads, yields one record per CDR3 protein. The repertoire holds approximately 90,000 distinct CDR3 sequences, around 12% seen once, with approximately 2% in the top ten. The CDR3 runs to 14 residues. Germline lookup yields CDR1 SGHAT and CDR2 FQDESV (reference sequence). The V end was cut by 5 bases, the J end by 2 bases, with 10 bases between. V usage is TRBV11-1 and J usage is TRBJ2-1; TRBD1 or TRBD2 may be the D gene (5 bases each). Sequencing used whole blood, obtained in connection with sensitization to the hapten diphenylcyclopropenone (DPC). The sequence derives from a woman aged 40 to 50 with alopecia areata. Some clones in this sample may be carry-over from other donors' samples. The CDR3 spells CASSPRGAYNEQFF. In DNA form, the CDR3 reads TGTGCCAGCAGCCCAAGGGGAGCCTACAATGAGCAGTTCTTC.